Reported below is one TCR beta chain. No cognate antigen has been identified for it. No much larger clone exists at a distance of one base, and base qualities are not known. Including the terminal cysteine and phenylalanine, the CDR3 comprises 23 residues. Of all the DNA, just the CDR3 is kept, 69 bases in frame from base 1. Sequences SGDLS (CDR1) and YYNGEE (CDR2) are obtained from the germline V gene. Trimming takes 5 bases off V and 5 bases off J; junction bases not matched to a gene: 36. The data belong to a study of vaccination and CD4 T cells after COVID-19 (dated by TCRdb to between 2022 and 2023). Broadly, across the study: The convalescent cohort included six males and four females, with two Hispanic individuals, seven Caucasians, two Asians and one multiracial person. Post-COVID blood samples from convalescent patients were collected a median of around 110 days after diagnosis, with a range of about 35 to 161 days. Two doses of either the Pfizer-BioNTech BNT162b2 vaccine (n=8) or the Moderna mRNA-1273 vaccine (n=2) were administered to participants. In nine to eleven COVID-19 convalescent patients and a few infection-naive healthy vaccine recipients, researchers compared the spike-specific CD4+ TCR repertoire from before mRNA vaccination with the repertoire from after. Post-vaccine blood samples were obtained a median of roughly 75 days after the second vaccine dose, with a range of roughly 12 to 250 days. As controls, cultures received a CEFX viral epitope pool (the positive control), an HIV-1 Nef peptide pool (the negative control), or no peptide at all. The cultures were stimulated with overlapping spike peptide pools from SARS-CoV-2 and from the common cold coronaviruses HCoV-NL63, HCoV-OC43 and HCoV-229E.

To prepare the library, PCR was applied. DNA from cultured CD4+ T cells was subjected to TCR sequencing with the Oncomine TCR Beta short-read assay at the Johns Hopkins FTIC core. The QIAamp micro DNA kit was used to extract genomic DNA from the cultured CD4+ T cells. The Oncomine TCR Beta libraries from cultured CD4+ T cells were pooled using unique dual indexes and then sequenced on an Illumina iSeq 100. Under the source paper's analysis protocol: Non-productive sequences were removed, and CDR3s not starting with C, not ending with F or W, or shorter than 7 amino acids were discarded. Antigen-specific clonotypes were identified using the MANAFEST web application through comparison of peptide-stimulated wells with reference and other culture wells. To be called positive, a clone needed an FDR below 0.05, an odds ratio above 5, and a productive frequency above 0.1% in at least two of three replicate wells. A clonotype counted as cross-reactive if it showed significant expansion both in the SARS-CoV-2 spike wells and in at least one common cold coronavirus spike condition. Using R version 3.6.1, CDR3 homology was evaluated through Levenshtein distances (stringdist) along with unrooted phylogenetic trees (ape). Through fastp at Q25 and MiXCR, TCRdb rebuilt clones from the public reads, retaining in-frame beta chains. One record per CDR3 amino acid sequence lists the most common genes and DNA. The V and J calls shown here were made by TCRdb, not taken from the authors' results. This sample holds 9,500 to 15,000 distinct CDR3 sequences; around 21% were observed only once. Around an eighth of the sample comes from the top ten.

Results the study describes overall, beyond this receptor: An increase in the median number of SARS-CoV-2-reactive clonotypes from 21 after infection to 35 to 40 after vaccination was observed, but the change was not found to be significant. In convalescent patients, a median around 85% of post-vaccine SARS-CoV-2-reactive clones were detected only after vaccination, and vaccine-specific priming was suggested by this finding. In convalescent patients, nearly all vaccine-specific clones (304 of 307) were found to be mono-reactive for SARS-CoV-2 spike rather than cross-reactive with common cold coronaviruses. The study included relatively few convalescent patients and did not analyze early timepoints after natural infection.

Interpreted using the paper, the treatment or condition label stands for: approximately 10-day PBMC culture with coronavirus spike peptide pools or control peptides (ViraFEST assay). The ViraFEST assay was used in the study, in which antigen-specific T cells were expanded with peptide pools and expanded clonotypes were subsequently identified by TCR sequencing. Negative nucleocapsid antibody tests taken both before and after vaccination confirmed that the healthy vaccine recipients had no prior SARS-CoV-2 infection. Each well held about 2 million PBMCs cultured in IMDM containing approximately 5.3% human AB serum and around 10 IU/ml IL-2, with about 9.1 ug/ml peptide pools added. Half of the culture medium was replaced with fresh IL-2-containing medium on days 3 and 7. After approximately eleven days of culture, CD4+ T cells were isolated by negative selection using the EasySep CD4+ T cell isolation kit. Ficoll-Paque Plus gradient centrifugation was used to isolate PBMCs from whole blood, and the isolated PBMCs were then either used fresh or cryopreserved at -140C. Each culture condition was generally run in triplicate wells.

In this chain, TRBV9 is recombined with TRBJ2-5; TRBD2 agrees with 7 junctional bases. Material: CD4+ T cells from blood, cultured in vitro, obtained before SARS-CoV-2 vaccination. This receptor was obtained from a human donor who received a COVID-19 vaccine. The sequenced DNA is TGTGCCAGCAGTCTCATCGACAGACTAGCCGAGGGACCTGAACCGAACCCACAGGAGACCCAGTACTTC. Its product reads: CASSLIDRLAEGPEPNPQETQYF.